This TCR beta chain was captured by sequencing in a study of T-cell reconstitution after alpha-beta-depleted transplantation in children. Notes on the study in general: The main origin of T-cell counts and diversity one year after transplant was newly produced T cells. Two months or so post-transplant, alpha-beta T cells reportedly derived from several hundred expanded graft clones.

This clonotype was picked up many times. Its antigen is undetermined. The CDR3 is 14 residues long. The germline V gene encodes CDR1 MNHEY and CDR2 SVGAGI. V dropped 11 bases and J dropped 2; count of bases not matched to a gene: 11. Unique molecular identifiers featured in how the TCRbeta library was prepared. One entry per CDR3 protein results from TCRdb running MiXCR on the PCR reads. Of hundreds of thousands of distinct CDR3 sequences listed, 10% to 15% are singletons. This chain connects TRBV6-5 to TRBJ1-1; 7 nucleotides match TRBD1. The sequence derives from a male patient younger than 18 who had a stem cell transplant for acute myeloid leukemia, so the T cells may come from the graft donor. This specimen consisted of PBMCs, mostly from graft donor cells, obtained 360 days after TCRalphabeta/CD19-depleted stem cell transplant. Written as DNA, the CDR3 is TGTGCCGGGGGATGGGGGACAGCAAACACTGAAGCTTTCTTT. Translated: CAGGWGTANTEAFF.